This T cell receptor beta chain was captured by sequencing in a study of T cells in Graves' hyperthyroidism and ophthalmopathy. Amplified TCR beta CDR3 regions came from RNA transcripts. Using the HTBI primer set, a first-round RT-PCR was run on the TCR CDR3. MiXCR was run by TCRdb on the multiplex PCR reads, yielding one entry per CDR3 protein. This table has 500,000 to 600,000 distinct CDR3 sequences, under 60% appearing once. Germline V gene lookup returns CDR1 MNHNS and CDR2 SASEGT. This CDR3 has 14 amino acids. This clonotype has more than one count but fewer than ten. Its specificity is unknown. Relative to the germline gene, one junction end is altered; a read error may explain this. Diagnoses rested on clinical symptoms, serum thyroxine and TRAb, thyroid ultrasound and orbital computed tomography. Study observations and caveats: Among thyroid clonotypes expanded above 0.001, most also appeared in blood.

This chain joins TRBV6-1 and TRBJ2-7; 7 bases fit TRBD1. The sequence was collected from an adult woman with Graves' disease, either hyperthyroidism or ophthalmopathy (not recorded which). Sequenced sample: peripheral blood or thyroid tissue (not recorded which). This CDR3 is CASQIRDSSYGQYF. DNA for the CDR3: TGTGCCAGCCAAATCCGGGACAGCTCCTACGGGCAGTACTTC.